The T cell receptor (beta chain) under discussion was sequenced for a study of T cells after yellow fever vaccination. As for the study in general: With SMART-Seq v4 Ultra Low Input, the fractions containing low cell numbers were prepared.

Study findings and constraints: Abundant contaminating clonotypes from the bulk population could appear in FACS-sorted repertoires. Detected again after the booster were most primary-vaccination clones, at 95% to 98% CD4 and more than 70% CD8.

This CDR3 spans 14 amino acids. With 6 bases clipped from V and 0 bases from J, the junction kept 4 bases outside the gene matches. The germline V gene encodes CDR1 ENHRY and CDR2 SYGVKD. The study made its TCR cDNA through 5'RACE template switching. That step introduced a universal primer site along with UMIs. TCRdb called the 5' RACE reads again in MiXCR, with one record for every CDR3 protein. Seen here are a few hundred thousand distinct CDR3 sequences, about 7.8% observed once, and the top ten hold roughly a sixth. This clonotype was seen repeatedly, ten times or more. The antigen remains unidentified.

The source is a man younger than 35 who received the YFV17D yellow fever vaccine. The sample here was PBMCs, taken more than 40 days after the first yellow fever vaccination. The V call is TRBV10-3, the J call TRBJ1-1; 7 bases are shared with TRBD1. CDR3 loop: CAISRGTVNTEAFF. In nucleotides, the CDR3 is TGTGCCATCAGCCGCGGGACAGTGAACACTGAAGCTTTCTTT.